The 24 T cell receptor beta chains in this list originate from one sample, sequenced in a study of blood T cell repertoires in COVID-19. Clones were sequenced by immunoSEQ multiplex PCR, and TCRdb holds only the in-frame ones, with some missing. The sample records approximately 270,000 clones, approximately 90% being singletons. The sample taken for sequencing was PBMCs or T cells enriched from blood (not recorded which). All receptors come from a man aged 35 to 55 who had been exposed to COVID-19.

Only one count was recorded for this clone. The V call is TRBV9, the J call TRBJ2-1, with 8 bases identical to TRBD2. CDR3 size: 14 residues. Germline lookup yields CDR1 SGDLS and CDR2 YYNGEE. The J segment lost 7 bases and the V segment lost 7 bases, leaving 10 bases of the junction unmatched. In DNA, the CDR3 is TGTGCCAGCGGACCCAGCGGGAGTATAAATGAGCAGTTCTTC. Its protein product is CASGPSGSINEQFF.

V usage is TRBV4-1 and J usage is TRBJ1-6; D call uncertain. Germline assignment: CDR1 MGHRA and CDR2 YSYEKL. The CDR3 is made up of 16 amino acids. Trimming stripped 1 base from V and 7 bases from J, with 14 bases between. The CDR3 DNA follows: TGCGCCAGCAGCCAAGTACCGGCCGGGAGGAATTCACCCCTCCACTTT. This gives the protein CASSQVPAGRNSPLHF.

The gene calls are TRBV9 and TRBJ2-7, with 10 bases fitting TRBD2. V lost 2 bases to trimming and J lost 2 bases; unmatched junction nucleotides: 4. Germline loops: CDR1 SGDLS, CDR2 YYNGEE. This CDR3 region has 15 residues. The CDR3 sequence: CASSVGLAATYEQYF. CDR3 nucleotides: TGTGCCAGCAGCGTTGGACTAGCGGCGACCTACGAGCAGTACTTC.

V gene TRBV25-1 combines with J gene TRBJ1-3, with a tentative D call TRBD1 (5 bases). Trimming removed 5 bases at V and 3 bases at J, with 8 bases between. Germline CDR1 is MGHDK and CDR2 is SYGVNS. This CDR3 contains 13 residues. The CDR3, as DNA: TGTGCCAGCAGTTCCGGGGGTGGAAACACCATATATTTT. This codes for CASSSGGGNTIYF. Full variable domain (rest looked up from reference TRBV25-1 and TRBJ1-3): EADIYQTPRYLVIGTGKKITLECSQTMGHDKMYWYQQDPGMELHLIHYSYGVNSTEKGDLSSESTVSRIRTEHFPLTLESARPSHTSQYLCASSSGGGNTIYFGEGSWLTVV.

The chain combines TRBV24-1 with TRBJ2-1; a possible D gene is TRBD1 (5 bases). The germline gives CDR1 KGHDR, CDR2 SFDVKD. V shed 3 bases and J shed 13 bases, with 12 bases lying between them. The CDR3 runs to 12 residues. CDR3 DNA: TGTGCCACCAGTGATCGGGCAGGGTTACAGTTCTTC. Translating it yields CATSDRAGLQFF.

The rearrangement joins TRBV24-1 to TRBJ2-1; the match to TRBD2 covers 9 bases. The V gene's germline CDR1 is KGHDR and CDR2 SFDVKD. The CDR3 spans 16 residues. V lost 3 bases to trimming and J lost 4 bases; unmatched junction nucleotides: 6. This CDR3 is CATSDSGRNLYNEQFF. Written as DNA, the CDR3 is TGTGCCACCAGTGATAGCGGGAGGAACCTATACAATGAGCAGTTCTTC.

The gene calls are TRBV5-6 and TRBJ2-1, with 8 bases identical to TRBD1. The CDR3 length is 15 residues. The V gene's germline CDR1 is SGHDT and CDR2 YYEEEE. After removal of 0 bases from V and 1 base from J, the junction contained 0 bases not matched to a gene. The CDR3 loop is CASSLGQGSYNEQFF. The CDR3 nucleotides are TGTGCCAGCAGCTTGGGACAGGGGTCCTACAATGAGCAGTTCTTC.

The chain employs TRBV27 and TRBJ1-2; 7 nucleotides align to TRBD1. The germline V gene has CDR1 MNHEY and CDR2 SMNVEV (reference sequence). The length of the CDR3 is 13 residues. J gave up 5 bases and V 5 bases, and 5 bases lay outside the gene matches. The CDR3 loop is CASSAGTVYGYTF. CDR3 nucleotides: TGTGCCAGCAGTGCCGGGACAGTTTATGGCTACACCTTC.

This clone came up once. The chain uses TRBV5-1 and TRBJ2-6; D possibly corresponds to TRBD1 (7 bases). The ends were cut back, 3 bases at V and 1 base at J, with 14 bases in the middle. The CDR3 consists of 17 residues. CDR1 is SGHRS and CDR2 is YFSETQ in the germline V gene. The DNA for the CDR3 is TGCGCCAGCAGCTCCGACAGGGACTTTTCTGGGGCCAACGTCCTGACTTTC. As protein: CASSSDRDFSGANVLTF. Filled out from reference TRBV5-1 and TRBJ2-6, the complete variable domain reads KAGVTQTPRYLIKTRGQQVTLSCSPISGHRSVSWYQQTPGQGLQFLFEYFSETQRNKGNFPGRFSGRQFSNSRSEMNVSTLELGDSALYLCASSSDRDFSGANVLTFGAGSRLTVL.

The chain has TRBV9 and TRBJ2-7; D might be TRBD2 (6 bases). V dropped 0 bases and J dropped 0 bases, with 10 bases sitting between them. The CDR3 is 15 amino acids. CDR1 is SGDLS and CDR2 is YYNGEE in the germline V gene. The CDR3 sequence: CASSVAERASYEQYF. The CDR3 DNA reads as TGTGCCAGCAGCGTAGCTGAGCGGGCCTCCTACGAGCAGTACTTC.

This chain uses TRBV28 with TRBJ2-3; 9 bases line up with TRBD1. With V trimmed by 5 bases and J by 6 bases, 18 bases remained unmatched. The CDR3 sequence is 18 residues long. CDR1 is MDHEN and CDR2 is SYDVKM in the germline V gene. As DNA, the CDR3 is TGTGCCAGCAGTCGTTTAGTTCTCACAGGGGGCATAGAGGATACGCAGTATTTT. Encoded protein: CASSRLVLTGGIEDTQYF.

CDR3 sequence reads: CASSYDRRGLYNEQFF. As DNA, the CDR3 is TGTGCCAGCAGTTACGACCGGCGGGGACTCTACAATGAGCAGTTCTTC. The rearrangement joins TRBV6-5 to TRBJ2-1, with D possibly TRBD2 on 6 matching bases. The ends were cut back, 2 bases at V and 3 bases at J, with 14 bases in the middle. The CDR3 runs 16 residues. Germline V gene sequence: CDR1 MNHEY, CDR2 SVGAGI.

This clone was picked up a small number of times. The chain carries TRBV28 and TRBJ1-5; perhaps TRBD1 as D (5 bases). CDR1 is MDHEN and CDR2 is SYDVKM in the germline V gene. The CDR3 length is 16 residues. Trimming shortened V by 6 bases and J by 4 bases, and 19 bases separated the two germline ends. DNA for the CDR3: TGTGCCAGCAGAACTGCCCGGGGGGGAGGGAATCAGCCCCAGCATTTT. Residues: CASRTARGGGNQPQHF.

This clone has a handful of counts. The genes are TRBV29-1 and TRBJ2-7; 8 positions agree with TRBD1. The CDR3 spans 14 residues. Trimming cost V 3 bases and J 4 bases; bases outside gene matches: 8. CDR1 is SQVTM, CDR2 ANQGSEA, per germline. The CDR3 DNA follows: TGCAGCGTTGATAACGGACAGGGAGAGTACGAGCAGTACTTC. Translation gives CSVDNGQGEYEQYF.

The chain carries TRBV5-1 and TRBJ1-2; the D is unclear. The germline V and J ends were trimmed by 5 bases and 3 bases, with 11 bases remaining between them. Germline assignment: CDR1 SGHRS and CDR2 YFSETQ. The CDR3 runs 13 residues. The CDR3 nucleotides read TGCGCCAGCAGACCCGGGGATTACTATGGCTACACCTTC. This codes for CASRPGDYYGYTF.

The sample holds one count of this clone. The chain combines TRBV7-2 with TRBJ2-1, with D tentatively TRBD2 (6 bases). Trimming took off 4 bases at V and 7 bases at J, with 20 bases between the two ends. In germline, CDR1 is SGHTA, CDR2 FQGNSA. The CDR3 length is 16 residues. The CDR3, as DNA: TGTGCCAGCAGCTCCACTGGGGGGACTGGGGTGAATGAGCAGTTCTTC. Encoded protein: CASSSTGGTGVNEQFF.

The rearrangement joins TRBV3-1 (or the pseudogene TRBV3-2) to TRBJ2-1; maybe TRBD2 (6 bases). The germline V gene has CDR1 LGHDT and CDR2 YNNKEL (reference sequence). This CDR3 has 17 amino acids. V was clipped by 0 bases and J by 14 bases, with 26 bases between them. For the CDR3, the DNA is TGTGCCAGCAGCCAAGAAGTCTCCGGGAGCAGCACCTCCGGGAAGTTCTTC. This encodes CASSQEVSGSSTSGKFF.

DNA of the CDR3: TGTGCCAGTACCCGTGGTTTGAACAGGGGCAGAGGCTATGGCTACACCTTC. Its translation is CASTRGLNRGRGYGYTF. The chain has TRBV19 and TRBJ1-2; 7 nucleotides agree with TRBD1. Germline CDR1 and CDR2: LNHDA and SQIVND (reference sequence). This CDR3 is built from 17 residues. V shed 7 bases, J shed 4 bases, and the junction held 18 bases outside the gene matches.

The V call is TRBV28, the J call TRBJ2-7, with D maybe TRBD2 (5 bases). Germline V lookup: CDR1 MDHEN, CDR2 SYDVKM. The CDR3 runs 15 residues. V was pared by 6 bases and J by 3 bases, with 18 bases between. The CDR3: CASSRRGSKFYEQYF. CDR3 DNA sequence: TGTGCCAGCAGCCGGCGAGGGAGTAAGTTCTACGAGCAGTACTTC.

V and J are TRBV4-1 and TRBJ1-1; D is perhaps TRBD1 (5 bases). V lost 0 bases, J lost 0 bases, and 11 bases lay in between. The germline CDR1 and CDR2 sequences are MGHRA and YSYEKL. The CDR3 extends over 16 amino acids. CDR3 bases: TGCGCCAGCAGCCAAGAGGGGCAGCTCATGAACACTGAAGCTTTCTTT. Translation gives CASSQEGQLMNTEAFF.

The V and J genes are TRBV19 and TRBJ2-5, with TRBD1 matching over 8 bases. With V trimmed by 4 bases and J by 5 bases, 6 bases remained unmatched. The CDR3 loop spans 14 amino acids. CDR1 is LNHDA, CDR2 SQIVND, per germline (reference sequence). The CDR3 is CASSTWTGSETQYF. The CDR3 nucleotides are TGTGCCAGTAGTACCTGGACAGGGAGCGAGACCCAGTACTTC.

The chain has TRBV10-2 and TRBJ2-1; 8 positions match TRBD1. The V and J ends lost 6 bases and 0 bases, in that order; junction bases with no gene match: 4. The CDR3 loop spans 15 amino acids. CDR1 is WSHSY, CDR2 SAAADI, per germline. The CDR3 region is CASRQDRASYNEQFF. In DNA, the CDR3 is TGCGCCAGCAGGCAGGACAGGGCCTCCTACAATGAGCAGTTCTTC.

The chain combines TRBV28 with TRBJ2-5, with D possibly matching TRBD2 (6 bases). V lost 10 bases to trimming and J lost 5 bases, with 14 bases between them. In germline, CDR1 is MDHEN, CDR2 SYDVKM. This CDR3 is 12 amino acids long. CDR3 loop: CATRIGGETQYF. DNA for the CDR3: TGTGCCACCCGGATTGGGGGGGAGACCCAGTACTTC.

The chain links TRBV28 to TRBJ2-7; TRBD1 agrees at 9 bases. This CDR3 region has 15 residues. Germline values: CDR1 MDHEN, CDR2 SYDVKM. With V trimmed by 6 bases and J by 7 bases, 13 bases remained unmatched. CDR3 sequence reads: CASRMYRDRVFEQYF. CDR3 nucleotide sequence: TGTGCCAGCAGAATGTACCGGGACAGGGTGTTTGAGCAGTACTTC.